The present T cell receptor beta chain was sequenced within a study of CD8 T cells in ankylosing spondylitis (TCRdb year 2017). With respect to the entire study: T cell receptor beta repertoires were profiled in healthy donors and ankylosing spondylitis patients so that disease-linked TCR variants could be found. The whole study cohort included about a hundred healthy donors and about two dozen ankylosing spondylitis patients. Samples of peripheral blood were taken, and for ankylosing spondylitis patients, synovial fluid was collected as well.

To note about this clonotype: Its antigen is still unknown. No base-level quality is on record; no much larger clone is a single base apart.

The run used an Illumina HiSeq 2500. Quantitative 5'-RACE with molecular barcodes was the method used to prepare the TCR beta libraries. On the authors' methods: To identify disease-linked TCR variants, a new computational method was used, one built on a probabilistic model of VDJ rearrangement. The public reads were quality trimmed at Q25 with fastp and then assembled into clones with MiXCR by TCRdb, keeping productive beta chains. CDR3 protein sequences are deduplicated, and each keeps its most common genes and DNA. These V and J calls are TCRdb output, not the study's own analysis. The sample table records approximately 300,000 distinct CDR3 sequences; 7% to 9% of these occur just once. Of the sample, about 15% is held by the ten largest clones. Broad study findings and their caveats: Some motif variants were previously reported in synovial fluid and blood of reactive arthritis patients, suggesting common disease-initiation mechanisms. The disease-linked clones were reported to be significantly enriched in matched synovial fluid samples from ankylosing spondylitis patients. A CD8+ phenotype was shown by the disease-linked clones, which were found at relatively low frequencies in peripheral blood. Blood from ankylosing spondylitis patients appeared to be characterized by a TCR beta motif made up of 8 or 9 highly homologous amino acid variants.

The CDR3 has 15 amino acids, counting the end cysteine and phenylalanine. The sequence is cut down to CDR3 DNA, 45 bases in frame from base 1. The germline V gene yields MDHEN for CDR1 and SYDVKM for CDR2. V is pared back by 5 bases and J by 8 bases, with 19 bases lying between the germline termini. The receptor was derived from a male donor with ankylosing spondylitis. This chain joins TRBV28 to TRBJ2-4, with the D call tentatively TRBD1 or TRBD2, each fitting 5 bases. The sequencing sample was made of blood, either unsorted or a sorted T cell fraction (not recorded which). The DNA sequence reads TGTGCCAGCAGTCCACACCGCGGGCTGGGGGACATTCAGTACTTC. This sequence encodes CASSPHRGLGDIQYF.